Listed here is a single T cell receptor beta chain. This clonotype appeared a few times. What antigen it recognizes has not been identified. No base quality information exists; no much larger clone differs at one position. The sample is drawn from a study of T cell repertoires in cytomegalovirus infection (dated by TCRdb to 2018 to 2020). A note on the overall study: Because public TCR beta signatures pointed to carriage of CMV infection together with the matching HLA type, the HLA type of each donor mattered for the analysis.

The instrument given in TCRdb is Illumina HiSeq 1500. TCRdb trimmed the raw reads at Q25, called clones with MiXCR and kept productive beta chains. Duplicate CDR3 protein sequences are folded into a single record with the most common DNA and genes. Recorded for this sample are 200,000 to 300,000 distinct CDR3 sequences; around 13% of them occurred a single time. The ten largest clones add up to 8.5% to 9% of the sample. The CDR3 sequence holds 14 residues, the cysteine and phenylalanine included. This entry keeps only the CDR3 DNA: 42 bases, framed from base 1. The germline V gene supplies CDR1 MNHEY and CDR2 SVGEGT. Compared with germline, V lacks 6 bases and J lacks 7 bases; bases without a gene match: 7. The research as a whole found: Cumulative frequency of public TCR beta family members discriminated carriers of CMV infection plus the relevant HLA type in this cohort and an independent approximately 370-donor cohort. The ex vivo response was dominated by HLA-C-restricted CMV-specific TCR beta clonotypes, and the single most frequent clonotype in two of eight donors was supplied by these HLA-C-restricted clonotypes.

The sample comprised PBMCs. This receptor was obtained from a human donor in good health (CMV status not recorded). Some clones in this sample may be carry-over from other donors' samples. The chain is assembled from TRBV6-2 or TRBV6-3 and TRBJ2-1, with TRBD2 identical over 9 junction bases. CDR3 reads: CASSGTSRGNEQFF. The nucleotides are TGTGCCAGCAGCGGGACTAGCAGGGGGAATGAGCAGTTCTTC.